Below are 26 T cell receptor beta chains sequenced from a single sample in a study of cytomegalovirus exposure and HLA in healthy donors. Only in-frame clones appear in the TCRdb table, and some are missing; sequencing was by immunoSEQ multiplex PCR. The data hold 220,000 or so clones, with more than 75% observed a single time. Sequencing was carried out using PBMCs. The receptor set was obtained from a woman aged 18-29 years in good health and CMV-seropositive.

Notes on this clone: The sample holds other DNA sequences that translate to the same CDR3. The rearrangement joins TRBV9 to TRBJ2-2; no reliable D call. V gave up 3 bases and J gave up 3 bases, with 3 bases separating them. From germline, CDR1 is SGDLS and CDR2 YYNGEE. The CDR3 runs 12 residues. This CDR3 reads CASSADTGELFF. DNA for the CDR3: TGTGCCAGCAGCGCCGACACCGGGGAGCTGTTTTTT.

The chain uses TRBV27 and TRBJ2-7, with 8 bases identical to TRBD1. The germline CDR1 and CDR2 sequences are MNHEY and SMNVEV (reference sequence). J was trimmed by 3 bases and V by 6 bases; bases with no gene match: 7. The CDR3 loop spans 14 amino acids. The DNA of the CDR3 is TGTGCCAGCAGCACGGACAGGGACAGCTACGAGCAGTACTTC. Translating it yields CASSTDRDSYEQYF.

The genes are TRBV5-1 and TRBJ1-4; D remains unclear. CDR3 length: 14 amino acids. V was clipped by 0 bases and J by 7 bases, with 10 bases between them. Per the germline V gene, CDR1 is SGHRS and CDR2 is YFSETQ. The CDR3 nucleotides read TGCGCCAGCAGCTTGGCTGGCGGGTTTGAAAAACTGTTTTTT. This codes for CASSLAGGFEKLFF.

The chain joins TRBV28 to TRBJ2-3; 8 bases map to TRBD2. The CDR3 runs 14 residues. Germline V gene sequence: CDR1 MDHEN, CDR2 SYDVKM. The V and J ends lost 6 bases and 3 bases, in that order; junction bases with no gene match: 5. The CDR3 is CASRLGLVTDTQYF. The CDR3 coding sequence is TGTGCCAGCAGACTGGGACTAGTAACAGATACGCAGTATTTT. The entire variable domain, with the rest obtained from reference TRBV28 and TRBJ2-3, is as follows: DVKVTQSSRYLVKRTGEKVFLECVQDMDHENMFWYRQDPGLGLRLIYFSYDVKMKEKGDIPEGYSVSREKKERFSLILESASTNQTSMYLCASRLGLVTDTQYFGPGTRLTVL.

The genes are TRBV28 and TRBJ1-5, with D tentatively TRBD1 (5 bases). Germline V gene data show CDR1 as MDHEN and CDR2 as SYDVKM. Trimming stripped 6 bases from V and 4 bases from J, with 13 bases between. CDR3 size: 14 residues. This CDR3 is CASRSLRGNQPQHF. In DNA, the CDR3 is TGTGCCAGCAGATCTCTTAGGGGAAATCAGCCCCAGCATTTT.

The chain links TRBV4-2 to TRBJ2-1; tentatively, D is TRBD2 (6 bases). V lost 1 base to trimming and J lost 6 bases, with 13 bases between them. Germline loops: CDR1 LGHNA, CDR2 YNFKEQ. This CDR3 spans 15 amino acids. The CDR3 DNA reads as TGTGCCAGCAGCCAAGGGAGGGGTTTTCTCAATGAGCAGTTCTTC. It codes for CASSQGRGFLNEQFF.

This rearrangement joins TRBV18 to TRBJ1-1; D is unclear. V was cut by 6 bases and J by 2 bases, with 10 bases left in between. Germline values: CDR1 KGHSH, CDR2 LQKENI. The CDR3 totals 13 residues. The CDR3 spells CASSRERNTEAFF. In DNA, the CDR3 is TGTGCCAGCTCCCGGGAAAGAAACACTGAAGCTTTCTTT.

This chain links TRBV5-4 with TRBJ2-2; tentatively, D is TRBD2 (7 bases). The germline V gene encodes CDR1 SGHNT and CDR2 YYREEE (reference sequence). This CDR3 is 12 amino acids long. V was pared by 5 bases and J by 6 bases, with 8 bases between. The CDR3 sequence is CASRGGAGELFF. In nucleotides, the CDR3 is TGTGCCAGCAGAGGGGGGGCCGGGGAGCTGTTTTTT.

CDR3 residues: CASSIDHRMRYEQYF. In DNA form, the CDR3 reads TGTGCCAGTAGTATAGATCACAGGATGAGGTACGAGCAGTACTTC. The V call is TRBV19, the J call TRBJ2-7, with a tentative D call TRBD1 (5 bases). Trimming left V 0 bases short and J 4 bases short, with 13 bases between. From germline, CDR1 is LNHDA and CDR2 SQIVND (reference sequence). The CDR3 is 15 residues long.

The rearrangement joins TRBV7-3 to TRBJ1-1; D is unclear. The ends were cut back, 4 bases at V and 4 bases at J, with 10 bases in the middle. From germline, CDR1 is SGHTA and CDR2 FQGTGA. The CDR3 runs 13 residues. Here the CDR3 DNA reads TGTGCCAGCAGCTCCGAGCGTGGCACTGAAGCTTTCTTT. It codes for CASSSERGTEAFF.

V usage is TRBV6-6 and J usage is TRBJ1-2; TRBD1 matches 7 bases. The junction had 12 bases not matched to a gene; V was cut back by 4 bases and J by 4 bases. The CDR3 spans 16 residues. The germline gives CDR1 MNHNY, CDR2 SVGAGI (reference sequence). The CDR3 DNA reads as TGTGCCAGCAGTTCGACACCGGGACAGTTCTCCTATGGCTACACCTTC. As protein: CASSSTPGQFSYGYTF.

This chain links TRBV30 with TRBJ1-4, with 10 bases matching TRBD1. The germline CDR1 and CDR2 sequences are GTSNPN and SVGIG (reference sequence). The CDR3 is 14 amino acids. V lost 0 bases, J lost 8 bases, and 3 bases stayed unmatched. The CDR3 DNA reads TGTGCCTGGAGTGTTGGACAGGGGGTCGAAAAACTGTTTTTT. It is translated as CAWSVGQGVEKLFF.

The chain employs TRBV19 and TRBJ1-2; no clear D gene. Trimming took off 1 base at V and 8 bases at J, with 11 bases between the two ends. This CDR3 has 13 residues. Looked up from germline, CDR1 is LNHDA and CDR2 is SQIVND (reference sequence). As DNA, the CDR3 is TGTGCCAGTAGTATAGGTTGGAACGGGGGCTACACCTTC. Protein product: CASSIGWNGGYTF.

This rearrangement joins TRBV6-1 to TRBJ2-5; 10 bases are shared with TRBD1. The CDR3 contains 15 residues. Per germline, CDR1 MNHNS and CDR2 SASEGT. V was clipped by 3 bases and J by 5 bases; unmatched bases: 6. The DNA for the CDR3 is TGTGCCAGCAGTGAGGGGACAGGGGACAGGGAGACCCAGTACTTC. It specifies CASSEGTGDRETQYF.

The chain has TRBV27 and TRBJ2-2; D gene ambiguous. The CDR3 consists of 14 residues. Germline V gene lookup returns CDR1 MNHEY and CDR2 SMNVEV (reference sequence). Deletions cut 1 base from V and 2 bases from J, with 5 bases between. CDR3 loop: CASSLWLNTGELFF. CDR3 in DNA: TGTGCCAGCAGTTTATGGCTTAACACCGGGGAGCTGTTTTTT.

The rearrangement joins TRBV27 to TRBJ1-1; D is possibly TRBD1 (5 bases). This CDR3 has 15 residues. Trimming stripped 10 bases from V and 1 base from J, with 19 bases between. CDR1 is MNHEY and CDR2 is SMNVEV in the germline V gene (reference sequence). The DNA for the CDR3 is TGTGCCACTAGATCAGGGTCATTTGGGAACACTGAAGCTTTCTTT. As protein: CATRSGSFGNTEAFF.

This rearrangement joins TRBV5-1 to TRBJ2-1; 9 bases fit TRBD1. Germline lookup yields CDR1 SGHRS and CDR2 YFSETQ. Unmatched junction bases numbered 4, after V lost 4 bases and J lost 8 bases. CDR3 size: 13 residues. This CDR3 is CASSETGGHEQFF. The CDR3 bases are TGCGCCAGCAGCGAAACAGGGGGCCATGAGCAGTTCTTC.

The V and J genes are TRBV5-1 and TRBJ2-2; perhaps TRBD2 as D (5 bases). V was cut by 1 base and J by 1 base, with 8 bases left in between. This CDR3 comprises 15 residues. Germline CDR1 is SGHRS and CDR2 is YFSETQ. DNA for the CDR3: TGCGCCAGCAGCTTGACCCGGGAGAACACCGGGGAGCTGTTTTTT. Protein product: CASSLTRENTGELFF.

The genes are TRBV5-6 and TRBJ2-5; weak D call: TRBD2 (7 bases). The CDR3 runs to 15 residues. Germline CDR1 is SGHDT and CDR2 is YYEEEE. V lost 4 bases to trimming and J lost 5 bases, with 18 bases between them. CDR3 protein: CASSLGGRRAETQYF. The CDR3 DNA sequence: TGTGCCAGCAGCCTCGGGGGGCGACGTGCGGAGACCCAGTACTTC. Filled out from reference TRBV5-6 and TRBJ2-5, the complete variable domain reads DAGVTQSPTHLIKTRGQQVTLRCSPKSGHDTVSWYQQALGQGPQFIFQYYEEEERQRGNFPDRFSGHQFPNYSSELNVNALLLGDSALYLCASSLGGRRAETQYFGPGTRLLVL.

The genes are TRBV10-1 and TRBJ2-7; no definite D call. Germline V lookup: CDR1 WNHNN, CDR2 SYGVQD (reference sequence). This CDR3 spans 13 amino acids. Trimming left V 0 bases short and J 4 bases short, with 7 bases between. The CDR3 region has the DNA TGCGCCAGCAGTGAGTCGACTCAGTACGAGCAGTACTTC. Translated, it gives CASSESTQYEQYF.

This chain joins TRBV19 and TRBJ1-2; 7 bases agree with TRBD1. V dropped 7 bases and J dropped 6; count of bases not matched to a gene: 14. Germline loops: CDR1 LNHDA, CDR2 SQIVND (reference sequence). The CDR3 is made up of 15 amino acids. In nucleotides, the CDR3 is TGTGCCAGTAAGTTCCATGAAGGGGGCGCCGATGGCTACACCTTC. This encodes CASKFHEGGADGYTF. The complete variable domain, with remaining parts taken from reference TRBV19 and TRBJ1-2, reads DGGITQSPKYLFRKEGQNVTLSCEQNLNHDAMYWYRQDPGQGLRLIYYSQIVNDFQKGDIAEGYSVSREKKESFPLTVTSAQKNPTAFYLCASKFHEGGADGYTFGSGTRLTVV.

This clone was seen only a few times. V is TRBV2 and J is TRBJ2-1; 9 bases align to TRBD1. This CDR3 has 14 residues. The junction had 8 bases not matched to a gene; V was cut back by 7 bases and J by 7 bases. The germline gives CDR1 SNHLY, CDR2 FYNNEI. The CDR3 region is CASTSLGQGNEQFF. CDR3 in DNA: TGTGCCAGCACCTCTCTCGGACAGGGGAATGAGCAGTTCTTC.

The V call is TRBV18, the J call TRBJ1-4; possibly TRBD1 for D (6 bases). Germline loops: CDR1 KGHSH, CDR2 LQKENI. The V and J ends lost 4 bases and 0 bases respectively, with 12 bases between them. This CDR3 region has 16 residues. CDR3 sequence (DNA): TGTGCCAGCTCACTTTCTTGGACAGCAACTAATGAAAAACTGTTTTTT. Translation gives CASSLSWTATNEKLFF.

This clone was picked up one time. The CDR3 bases are TGCGCCAGCAGTTGGACAGGGTATGACGAGCAGTACTTC. This codes for CASSWTGYDEQYF. This rearrangement joins TRBV10-2 to TRBJ2-7, with TRBD1 identical over 8 bases. With 5 bases clipped from V and 5 bases from J, the junction kept 5 bases outside the gene matches. This CDR3 has 13 residues. Germline V lookup: CDR1 WSHSY, CDR2 SAAADI.

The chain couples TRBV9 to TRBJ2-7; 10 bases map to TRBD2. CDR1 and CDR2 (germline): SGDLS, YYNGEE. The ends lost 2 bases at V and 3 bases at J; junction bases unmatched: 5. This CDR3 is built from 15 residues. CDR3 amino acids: CASSVSSGRGYEQYF. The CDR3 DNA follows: TGTGCCAGCAGCGTGTCTAGCGGGAGAGGCTACGAGCAGTACTTC. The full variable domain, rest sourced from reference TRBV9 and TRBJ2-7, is DSGVTQTPKHLITATGQRVTLRCSPRSGDLSVYWYQQSLDQGLQFLIQYYNGEERAKGNILERFSAQQFPDLHSELNLSSLELGDSALYFCASSVSSGRGYEQYFGPGTRLTVT.

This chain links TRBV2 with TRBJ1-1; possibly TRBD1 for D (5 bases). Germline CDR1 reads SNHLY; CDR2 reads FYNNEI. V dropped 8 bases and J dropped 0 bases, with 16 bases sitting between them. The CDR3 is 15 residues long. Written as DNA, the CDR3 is TGTGCCAGCCCACCGGGGGACCCTATGAACACTGAAGCTTTCTTT. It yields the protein CASPPGDPMNTEAFF.